This entry lists 26 T cell receptor beta chains sequenced from one sample in a study of T cell responses to AZD1222 COVID-19 vaccine. Method: immunoSEQ multiplex PCR; TCRdb's copy keeps in-frame clones and lacks some. The repertoire holds approximately 150,000 clones, with around 83% as singletons. The specimen was peripheral blood, collected 28 days after the second AZD1222 dose. The receptors originated from an adult who received the AZD1222 COVID-19 vaccine.

The chain carries TRBV6-5 and TRBJ2-1; 9 nucleotides agree with TRBD1. V dropped 0 bases and J dropped 4; count of bases not matched to a gene: 4. CDR3 length: 16 residues. Germline CDR1 and CDR2: MNHEY and SVGAGI. CDR3 in amino acids: CASSYSAGQGYNEQFF. The CDR3 bases are TGTGCCAGCAGTTACTCTGCGGGACAGGGTTACAATGAGCAGTTCTTC.

The chain recombines TRBV20-1 with TRBJ2-7; 7 bases match TRBD1. Germline-derived CDR1 and CDR2 are DFQATT and SNEGSKA (reference sequence). There are 15 residues in the CDR3. Trimming took 3 bases from V and 3 from J; bases not matched to a gene: 11. The CDR3 DNA is TGCAGTGCTAGTCCCCGGGACAGAGCTTTCTACGAGCAGTACTTC. This gives the protein CSASPRDRAFYEQYF.

V gene TRBV10-2 combines with J gene TRBJ2-1, with 8 bases lining up with TRBD1. This CDR3 region has 16 residues. Germline V CDR1 and CDR2: WSHSY, SAAADI. V shed 7 bases and J 2 bases; nucleotides not matched to a gene: 10. CDR3 region: CASNPQGAGTYNEQFF. DNA for the CDR3: TGCGCCAGCAACCCTCAGGGGGCGGGAACCTACAATGAGCAGTTCTTC.

The V call is TRBV5-1, the J call TRBJ1-1; the match to TRBD1 covers 8 bases. The CDR3 spans 13 residues. The J segment lost 4 bases and the V segment lost 4 bases, leaving 3 bases of the junction unmatched. Germline-derived CDR1 and CDR2 are SGHRS and YFSETQ. For the CDR3, the DNA is TGCGCCAGCAGCGTTACAGGGGGCACTGAAGCTTTCTTT. This gives the protein CASSVTGGTEAFF.

The chain recombines TRBV19 with TRBJ1-5; a weak D match, TRBD1 (5 bases). V lost 9 bases and J 3 bases, leaving 15 bases between the germline ends. This CDR3 spans 14 amino acids. Germline assignment: CDR1 LNHDA and CDR2 SQIVND (reference sequence). The CDR3 coding sequence is TGTGCCAGCCGACCTGGGGCGCACAATCAGCCCCAGCATTTT. Its protein product is CASRPGAHNQPQHF.

The J gene is TRBJ1-5, the V gene TRBV30; D gene uncertain. The ends were cut back, 0 bases at V and 6 bases at J, with 9 bases in the middle. The V gene's germline CDR1 is GTSNPN and CDR2 SVGIG (reference sequence). The CDR3 covers 13 residues. In nucleotides, the CDR3 is TGTGCCTGGAGTGTCGGTGAAGGTCAGCCCCAGCATTTT. This gives the protein CAWSVGEGQPQHF. Based on the CDR3 plus reference TRBV30 and TRBJ1-5, the full variable domain is SQTIHQWPATLVQPVGSPLSLECTVEGTSNPNLYWYRQAAGRGLQLLFYSVGIGQISSEVPQNLSASRPQDRQFILSSKKLLLSDSGFYLCAWSVGEGQPQHFGDGTRLSIL.

This rearrangement joins TRBV7-9 to TRBJ1-2, with D possibly being TRBD1 (5 bases). CDR1 and CDR2 (germline): SEHNR, FQNEAQ (reference sequence). The CDR3 covers 15 residues. With 5 bases removed from V and 0 bases from J, the gap between germline ends came to 13 bases. CDR3 DNA sequence: TGTGCCAGCAGCCCAGTTGGGGGAACTAACTATGGCTACACCTTC. Residues: CASSPVGGTNYGYTF.

The genes are TRBV19 and TRBJ2-2; 7 bases fit TRBD1. The CDR3 runs to 16 residues. Germline CDR1 reads LNHDA; CDR2 reads SQIVND (reference sequence). Trimming at V came to 7 bases and at J to 6 bases, leaving 14 bases not matched to a gene. This CDR3 is CASTSLDREGSGELFF. The CDR3 bases are TGTGCCAGTACCTCCCTAGACAGGGAAGGCTCCGGGGAGCTGTTTTTT. Variable domain in full (rest from reference TRBV19 and TRBJ2-2): DGGITQSPKYLFRKEGQNVTLSCEQNLNHDAMYWYRQDPGQGLRLIYYSQIVNDFQKGDIAEGYSVSREKKESFPLTVTSAQKNPTAFYLCASTSLDREGSGELFFGEGSRLTVL.

The genes are TRBV27 and TRBJ2-7; D is perhaps TRBD1 or TRBD2 (5 bases each). V lost 6 bases and J lost 13, with 13 bases in between. In germline, CDR1 is MNHEY, CDR2 SMNVEV (reference sequence). The CDR3 runs to 10 residues. This CDR3 reads CASRRDGAYF. Written as DNA, the CDR3 is TGTGCCAGCAGGAGGGACGGCGCCTACTTC.

V usage is TRBV3-1 (or the pseudogene TRBV3-2) and J usage is TRBJ1-3, with TRBD1 as a possible D gene (5 bases). CDR1 and CDR2 (germline): LGHDT, YNNKEL (reference sequence). The CDR3 consists of 15 residues. V dropped 4 bases and J dropped 1 base, with 11 bases sitting between them. CDR3 sequence: CASSLGTLSGNTIYF. DNA of the CDR3: TGTGCCAGCAGCCTCGGGACCCTTTCTGGAAACACCATATATTTT.

The J gene is TRBJ2-1, the V gene TRBV5-6; 10 bases match TRBD2. This CDR3 has 17 amino acids. Unmatched junction bases numbered 7, after V lost 4 bases and J lost 0 bases. CDR1 is SGHDT and CDR2 is YYEEEE in the germline V gene. For the CDR3, the DNA is TGTGCCAGCAGCGGGGAGCGGGGGGGAGGCTCCTACAATGAGCAGTTCTTC. It encodes CASSGERGGGSYNEQFF.

CDR3 coding DNA: TGTGCCAGCAGTTTATGGTCCGGGACTCTCGAAGCTTTCTTT. It encodes CASSLWSGTLEAFF. The rearrangement links TRBV27 to TRBJ1-1; possibly TRBD1 for D (5 bases). This CDR3 contains 14 residues. Trimming took off 1 base at V and 8 bases at J, with 14 bases between the two ends. Per germline, CDR1 MNHEY and CDR2 SMNVEV (reference sequence).

This clone was seen once. An end of the junction differs from the germline gene, which may be a read error. The J gene is TRBJ1-4, the V gene TRBV6-6; the D is unclear. The CDR3 spans 12 residues. Germline CDR1 MNHNY, CDR2 SVGAGI (reference sequence). The CDR3 DNA reads as TGTGCCAGCTGGCAGGCTAGTCTGGCCCCGTCTTTT. This gives the protein CASWQASLAPSF.

The genes are TRBV9 and TRBJ2-1; 9 bases align to TRBD2. The CDR3 extends over 16 amino acids. Germline values: CDR1 SGDLS, CDR2 YYNGEE. After removal of 5 bases from V and 8 bases from J, the junction contained 14 bases not matched to a gene. The CDR3 here is CASRVGLAGGTDEQFF. DNA for the CDR3: TGTGCCAGCAGAGTTGGTCTGGCGGGAGGGACGGATGAGCAGTTCTTC.

V and J are TRBV19 and TRBJ1-1; weak D call: TRBD1 (5 bases). The CDR3 consists of 9 residues. The germline CDR1 and CDR2 sequences are LNHDA and SQIVND (reference sequence). CDR3 protein: CTGGTEAFF. CDR3 sequence (DNA): TGTACTGGGGGGACTGAAGCTTTCTTT.

This chain links TRBV14 with TRBJ2-2; D gene ambiguous. Trimming removed 1 base at V and 5 bases at J, with 11 bases between. CDR1 SGHDN and CDR2 FVKESK come from the germline V gene. The CDR3 contains 15 residues. CDR3 protein: CASSQAVAATGELFF. The CDR3 region has the DNA TGTGCCAGCAGCCAAGCCGTAGCAGCGACCGGGGAGCTGTTTTTT.

With regard to this clone: An end of the junction does not agree with germline; a read error may underlie this. The chain employs TRBV3-1 (or the pseudogene TRBV3-2) and TRBJ1-2; D perhaps matches TRBD1 (5 bases). This CDR3 contains 15 residues. Per germline, CDR1 LGHDT and CDR2 YNNKEL (reference sequence). CDR3 coding DNA: TGTGCCAGCAGCGAAGAGTACAGGAAGGGTGATGGCTACACCTTC. Translated: CASSEEYRKGDGYTF.

This CDR3 is CSASATSGSQETQYF. As DNA, the CDR3 is TGCAGTGCTAGTGCTACTAGCGGTTCCCAAGAGACCCAGTACTTC. This sequence joins TRBV20-1 and TRBJ2-5, with 8 bases identical to TRBD2. Trimming cost V 3 bases and J 1 base; bases outside gene matches: 7. The CDR3 length is 15 residues. Germline CDR1 and CDR2: DFQATT and SNEGSKA (reference sequence).

The rearrangement joins TRBV9 to TRBJ1-6; 7 bases fit TRBD1. The CDR3 length is 16 residues. Germline-derived CDR1 and CDR2 are SGDLS and YYNGEE. The V gene end was trimmed by 3 bases and the J gene end by 2 bases; junction bases not matched to a gene: 5. CDR3: CASSDGRGAYNSPLHF. In nucleotides, the CDR3 is TGTGCCAGCAGCGATGGCAGGGGGGCCTATAATTCACCCCTCCACTTT.

This clone was seen many times. The chain links TRBV28 to TRBJ2-1; 9 bases are shared with TRBD2. This CDR3 has 16 residues. Germline lookup yields CDR1 MDHEN and CDR2 SYDVKM. The V gene end was trimmed by 7 bases and the J gene end by 6 bases; junction bases not matched to a gene: 13. CDR3 protein: CASTSERGGALNEQFF. The CDR3 DNA reads as TGTGCCAGCACCTCTGAGCGCGGGGGGGCCCTCAATGAGCAGTTCTTC.

This chain joins TRBV25-1 and TRBJ2-3, with D hard to call. Per germline, CDR1 MGHDK and CDR2 SYGVNS. V was clipped by 7 bases and J by 3 bases, with 11 bases between them. CDR3 size: 13 residues. DNA for the CDR3: TGTGCCAGCACCTCCCCTTTAACAGATACGCAGTATTTT. Protein sequence: CASTSPLTDTQYF.

This clone was found once. J is TRBJ2-7 and V is TRBV10-3, with 7 bases lining up with TRBD1. J lost 1 base, V lost 11 bases, and 8 bases had no gene match. This CDR3 has 13 residues. Per germline, CDR1 ENHRY and CDR2 SYGVKD. This CDR3 is CAVTGQPSYEQYF. The CDR3 bases are TGTGCCGTCACGGGACAGCCTTCCTACGAGCAGTACTTC.

This chain uses TRBV6-5 with TRBJ2-1; D gene uncertain. Trimming removed 0 bases at V and 8 bases at J, with 8 bases between. Per germline, CDR1 MNHEY and CDR2 SVGAGI. This CDR3 comprises 13 residues. The CDR3 DNA is TGTGCCAGCAGTTACTCGAATCGCCATGAGCAGTTCTTC. It is translated as CASSYSNRHEQFF.

V is TRBV11-2 and J is TRBJ1-1; no firm D call. The CDR3 has 16 residues. V was trimmed by 3 bases and J by 1 base, leaving 15 bases between them. Germline CDR1 SGHAT, CDR2 FQNNGV. CDR3 sequence: CASSFPPQVTNTEAFF. The CDR3 region has the DNA TGTGCCAGCAGCTTCCCTCCCCAGGTAACGAACACTGAAGCTTTCTTT.

The sample holds one count of this clone. The CDR3 sequence: CASSLGTGRSYEQYF. DNA of the CDR3: TGTGCCAGCAGCTTAGGGACTGGCAGATCCTACGAGCAGTACTTC. The rearrangement uses TRBV13 and TRBJ2-7; D gene ambiguous. Germline values: CDR1 PRHDT, CDR2 FYEKMQ (reference sequence). V dropped 0 bases and J dropped 1 base, with 10 bases sitting between them. The CDR3 runs 15 residues.

The chain combines TRBV28 with TRBJ1-5; D unclear. Germline CDR1 is MDHEN and CDR2 is SYDVKM. The V gene lost 9 bases and the J gene lost 3 bases, with 9 bases spanning the gap. The CDR3 extends over 12 amino acids. In DNA, the CDR3 is TGTGCCAGTACGGAGGTCAATCAGCCCCAGCATTTT. It encodes CASTEVNQPQHF.